Reported below is one TCR beta chain. Its cognate antigen is unknown. Germline-derived CDR1 and CDR2 are MDHEN and SYDVKM. V lost 7 bases to trimming and J lost 0 bases; unmatched junction nucleotides: 9. CDR3 size: 15 residues. Second doses that came at about 4 or about 12 weeks were put together. The repertoire was sequenced with immunoSEQ multiplex PCR; TCRdb's copy has only in-frame clones and lacks some. The top ten clones hold less than 0.6% of a sample with about 270,000 clones, about 94% of them seen once. These data belong to a study of T cell responses to AZD1222 COVID-19 vaccine. Study-level findings and limits: Only 5 or 6 AZD1222 recipients were seropositive at baseline. Spike-specific TCR breadth and depth grew following two AZD1222 doses. Reports say nearly half of spike-specific TCRs go after unmutated variant regions.

Sequenced material: peripheral blood, taken 28 days after the second AZD1222 dose. This sequence was found in an adult who received the AZD1222 COVID-19 vaccine. The V call is TRBV28, the J call TRBJ2-7, with 7 nucleotides matching TRBD1. The CDR3 DNA sequence: TGTGCCAGCATCGAAAGCCGGGACAGCTCCTACGAGCAGTACTTC. Residues: CASIESRDSSYEQYF.